This record covers a single T cell receptor (beta chain). The sample comes from a study of blood T cell repertoires in COVID-19. Looking at the study overall: Donors in the United States, Italy and Spain gave samples during acute or convalescent COVID-19.

Sequencing was performed with immunoSEQ multiplex PCR; in TCRdb, only in-frame clones are kept and a portion is missing. Of roughly 180,000 clones listed, approximately 88% are singletons. The V and J ends lost 2 bases and 5 bases respectively, with 6 bases between them. Per germline, CDR1 MDHEN and CDR2 SYDVKM. The CDR3 runs to 12 residues. The chain has TRBV28 and TRBJ1-2; D is undetermined. Sequencing used PBMCs or T cells enriched from blood (not recorded which). The sequence came from a woman aged 60-75 years who had recovered from COVID-19. CDR3 sequence reads: CASSLPGYGYTF. DNA of the CDR3: TGTGCCAGCAGTTTACCGGGGTATGGCTACACCTTC.